The T cell receptor beta chain described here comes from a study of blood T cell repertoires in COVID-19. Overall study context: From T cells, B-cell-depleted T cells, or PBMCs came the material, which was cDNA or gDNA.

Across about two dozen US areas, participants ranged in age from 18 to 89 years. Two negative PCRs, clearance, or symptom resolution had been documented for recovered Cohort 3 donors. CDR3 length: 16 residues. CDR1 and CDR2 (germline): SGHTA, FQGNSA. The V segment lost 4 bases and the J segment 4 bases; nucleotides outside the gene matches: 12. Repertoires were generated with immunoSEQ multiplex PCR, while TCRdb's copy carries only in-frame clones and drops some. The sample holds 200,000 or so clones, about four fifths seen once. Sequencing used PBMCs or T cells enriched from blood (not recorded which). The chain has TRBV7-2 and TRBJ2-5; TRBD1 matches at 7 bases. The TCR comes from a man aged 35 to 55 who had recovered from COVID-19. CDR3 in DNA: TGTGCCAGCAGCTCCCCCAGCAGGGGGTTATTAGAGACCCAGTACTTC. Its protein product is CASSSPSRGLLETQYF.